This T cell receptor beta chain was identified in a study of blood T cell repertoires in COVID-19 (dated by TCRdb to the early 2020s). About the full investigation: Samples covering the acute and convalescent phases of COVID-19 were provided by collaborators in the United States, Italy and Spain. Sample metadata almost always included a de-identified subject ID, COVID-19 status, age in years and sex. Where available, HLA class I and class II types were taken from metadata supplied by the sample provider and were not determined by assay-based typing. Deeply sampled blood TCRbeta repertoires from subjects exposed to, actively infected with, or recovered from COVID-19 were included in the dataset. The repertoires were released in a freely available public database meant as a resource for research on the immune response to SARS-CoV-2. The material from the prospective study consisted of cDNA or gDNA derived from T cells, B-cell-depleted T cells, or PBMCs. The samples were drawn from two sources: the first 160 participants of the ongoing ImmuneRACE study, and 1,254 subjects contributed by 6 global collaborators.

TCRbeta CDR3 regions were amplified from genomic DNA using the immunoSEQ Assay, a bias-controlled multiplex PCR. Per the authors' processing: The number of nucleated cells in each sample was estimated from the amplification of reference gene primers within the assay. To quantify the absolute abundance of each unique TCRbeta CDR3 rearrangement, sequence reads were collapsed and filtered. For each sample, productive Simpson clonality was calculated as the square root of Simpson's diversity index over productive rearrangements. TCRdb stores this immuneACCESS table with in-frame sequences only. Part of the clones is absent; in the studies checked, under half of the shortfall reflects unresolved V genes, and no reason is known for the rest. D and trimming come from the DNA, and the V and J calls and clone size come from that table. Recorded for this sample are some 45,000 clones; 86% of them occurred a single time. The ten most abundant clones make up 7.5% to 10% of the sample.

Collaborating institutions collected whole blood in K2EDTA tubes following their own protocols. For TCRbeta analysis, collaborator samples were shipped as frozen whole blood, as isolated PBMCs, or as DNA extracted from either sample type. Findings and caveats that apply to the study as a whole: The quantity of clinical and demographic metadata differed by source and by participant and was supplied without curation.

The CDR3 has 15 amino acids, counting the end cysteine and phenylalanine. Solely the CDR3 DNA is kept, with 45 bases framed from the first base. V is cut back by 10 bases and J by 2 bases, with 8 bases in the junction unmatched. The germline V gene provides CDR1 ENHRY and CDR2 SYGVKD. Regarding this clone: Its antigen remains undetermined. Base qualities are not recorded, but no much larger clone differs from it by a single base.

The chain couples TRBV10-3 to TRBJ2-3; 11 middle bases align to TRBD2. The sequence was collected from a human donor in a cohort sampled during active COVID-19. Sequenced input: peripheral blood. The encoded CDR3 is CATCPSGGLTDTQYF. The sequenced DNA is TGTGCCACCTGCCCTAGCGGGGGGCTCACAGATACGCAGTATTTT.